A selection of T cell receptor beta chains follows, all from one sample in a study of T cells in Graves' hyperthyroidism and ophthalmopathy. TCRdb reprocessed the multiplex PCR reads via MiXCR and lists one record per CDR3 protein. The sample lists nearly 600,000 distinct CDR3 sequences; 14% were seen once. The sample consisted of blood. Every receptor here comes from a woman between 18 and 29 years old with Graves' ophthalmopathy. Both conserved end residues are part of each CDR3. A D gene is named only where the DNA matches it firmly. Clone size, where shown, is once, few, many, or a class for clones that have expanded.

J gene	clone size	D gene	CDR3 length	V gene	CDR3 protein	CDR3 DNA
TRBJ2-3	many	.	16	TRBV9	CASSPGLRLSTDTQYF	TGTGCCAGCAGCCCGGGACTTCGTCTTAGCACAGATACGCAGTATTTT
TRBJ2-1	many	.	20	TRBV7-3	CASSLSGRSSGGGFYNEQFF	TGTGCCAGCAGCTTAAGTGGTAGGTCTAGCGGAGGGGGTTTCTACAATGAGCAGTTCTTC
TRBJ1-3	many	TRBD1	15	TRBV6-1	CASRDGTASLNTIYF	TGTGCCAGCAGGGACGGGACAGCCTCTTTAAACACCATATATTTT
TRBJ2-1	few	.	19	TRBV10-2	CASSEPYPPPGRKYNEQFF	TGCGCCAGCAGTGAGCCGTATCCTCCCCCTGGACGGAAATACAATGAGCAGTTCTTC
TRBJ2-1	many	.	14	TRBV24-1	CATSDRNSYNEQFF	TGTGCCACCAGTGACAGGAACTCCTACAATGAGCAGTTCTTC
TRBJ1-1	few	.	15	TRBV27	CASSFGVMGNTEAFF	TGTGCCAGCAGTTTCGGGGTTATGGGGAACACTGAAGCTTTCTTT
TRBJ2-3	many	TRBD2	18	TRBV27	CASSLWPLAGASTDTQYF	TGTGCCAGCAGTTTATGGCCTTTAGCGGGAGCGAGCACAGATACGCAGTATTTT
TRBJ1-5	many	TRBD1	12	TRBV6-2/TRBV6-3	CASSDRVQPQHF	TGTGCCAGCAGTGACAGGGTACAGCCCCAGCATTTT
TRBJ2-7	many	.	13	TRBV28	CASSLLGGGEQYF	TGTGCCAGCAGTCTATTAGGGGGGGGCGAGCAGTACTTC
TRBJ1-2	many	TRBD1	14	TRBV10-3	CAITRGQDSYGYTF	TGTGCCATCACCCGAGGACAGGATAGCTATGGCTACACCTTC
TRBJ1-2	many	.	11	TRBV20-1	CSVFDYYGYTF	TGCAGTGTTTTTGACTACTATGGCTACACCTTC
TRBJ2-6	.	.	18	TRBV9	CASSAQKDASSGANVLTF	TGTGCCAGCAGCGCCCAAAAGGACGCCAGCTCTGGGGCCAACGTCCTGACTTTC
TRBJ2-7	many	.	15	TRBV2	CASIKRGGITYEQYF	TGTGCCAGCATTAAAAGGGGGGGTATCACCTACGAGCAGTACTTC
TRBJ2-7	.	.	14	TRBV19	CASSSRGLSGEQYF	TGTGCCAGTAGTTCCCGTGGACTGAGCGGGGAGCAGTACTTC
TRBJ1-1	many	TRBD1	15	TRBV6-2/TRBV6-3	CASSTQGQADAEAFF	TGTGCCAGCAGTACTCAAGGACAGGCGGACGCTGAAGCTTTCTTT
TRBJ1-5	.	.	16	TRBV19	CASSIPQAFSNQPQHF	TGTGCCAGTAGTATTCCTCAGGCTTTTAGCAATCAGCCCCAGCATTTT
TRBJ2-7	.	TRBD1	15	TRBV7-6	CASSLGTGSAYEQYF	TGTGCCAGCAGCTTGGGGACAGGGTCGGCCTACGAGCAGTACTTC
TRBJ2-3	many	TRBD2	18	TRBV6-1	CASSSAGTSGSSTDTQYF	TGTGCCAGCAGTTCCGCAGGGACTAGCGGGTCTAGCACAGATACGCAGTATTTT
TRBJ2-5	few	TRBD1	13	TRBV29-1	CSARTGGRETQYF	TGCAGCGCGAGAACAGGGGGACGAGAGACCCAGTACTTC
TRBJ2-7	many	.	15	TRBV30	CAWSVGGTDSYEQYF	TGTGCCTGGAGTGTTGGCGGGACGGACTCCTACGAGCAGTACTTC
TRBJ1-1	.	.	13	TRBV28	CASSLPFRTEAFF	TGTGCCAGCAGTTTACCCTTTCGCACTGAAGCTTTCTTT
TRBJ2-5	many	TRBD2	15	TRBV9	CASSVVSGSEETQYF	TGTGCCAGCAGCGTAGTAAGCGGGAGTGAAGAGACCCAGTACTTC